Following are 31 T cell receptor beta chains from one sample sequenced in a study of blood T cell repertoires in COVID-19. Only in-frame clones appear in the TCRdb table, and some are missing; sequencing was by immunoSEQ multiplex PCR. Seen here are about 150,000 clones, around 80% observed once, and the top ten hold 5%. The sequenced sample consisted of peripheral blood. The receptors come from a woman aged 45-65 years with acute or convalescent COVID-19.

This clone appeared once. The rearrangement joins TRBV9 to TRBJ2-1; 11 nucleotides match TRBD1. Trimming removed 0 bases from V and 6 bases from J; junction bases left unmatched: 8. Germline V gene sequence: CDR1 SGDLS, CDR2 YYNGEE. The CDR3 sequence is 17 residues long. CDR3 protein: CASSVGPGQGAINEQFF. The CDR3 bases are TGTGCCAGCAGCGTAGGACCCGGACAGGGGGCAATCAATGAGCAGTTCTTC. The whole variable domain, remainder taken from reference TRBV9 and TRBJ2-1, is DSGVTQTPKHLITATGQRVTLRCSPRSGDLSVYWYQQSLDQGLQFLIQYYNGEERAKGNILERFSAQQFPDLHSELNLSSLELGDSALYFCASSVGPGQGAINEQFFGPGTRLTVL.

This chain uses TRBV27 with TRBJ2-7; 7 nucleotides agree with TRBD2. The germline gives CDR1 MNHEY, CDR2 SMNVEV (reference sequence). This CDR3 comprises 17 residues. Trimming removed 2 bases from V and 2 bases from J; junction bases left unmatched: 12. The CDR3 DNA is TGTGCCAGCAGTTTAGTCGGGGGGACGACGCCTACCTACGAGCAGTACTTC. This sequence encodes CASSLVGGTTPTYEQYF.

This rearrangement joins TRBV4-2 to TRBJ2-1; 11 nucleotides match TRBD1. Germline V gene lookup returns CDR1 LGHNA and CDR2 YNFKEQ. This CDR3 comprises 16 residues. The trim removed 1 base at V and 9 bases at J, leaving 8 bases unmatched. DNA of the CDR3: TGTGCCAGCAGCCAAGGGATTGGACAGGGGGCGAGTGAGCAGTTCTTC. Residues: CASSQGIGQGASEQFF.

The chain couples TRBV3-1 (or the pseudogene TRBV3-2) to TRBJ1-1; no firm D call. Deletions cut 2 bases from V and 4 bases from J, with 14 bases between. The CDR3 loop spans 15 amino acids. CDR1 is LGHDT, CDR2 YNNKEL, per germline (reference sequence). For the CDR3, the DNA is TGTGCCAGCAGCCAAATGCCCTCCACGGGCACTGAAGCTTTCTTT. This encodes CASSQMPSTGTEAFF.

V gene TRBV7-7 combines with J gene TRBJ2-5; tentatively, D is TRBD1 (6 bases). CDR1 and CDR2 from the germline V gene are SSHAT and FNYEAQ (reference sequence). The V and J ends lost 4 bases and 5 bases respectively, with 11 bases between them. This CDR3 is 13 amino acids long. The CDR3 DNA is TGTGCCAGCAGCTCAGGGGTTGGTGAGACCCAGTACTTC. Translated: CASSSGVGETQYF.

The genes are TRBV5-1 and TRBJ1-2; D might be TRBD1 (5 bases). The CDR3 is 13 amino acids. Trimming left V 2 bases short and J 6 bases short, with 11 bases between. The germline V gene encodes CDR1 SGHRS and CDR2 YFSETQ. The CDR3 region is CASSLGQGDGYTF. Here the CDR3 DNA reads TGCGCCAGCAGCTTAGGACAAGGGGATGGCTACACCTTC.

The CDR3 sequence is CASSTLMEGQPQHF. The CDR3 DNA reads TGTGCCAGTAGTACCCTAATGGAGGGTCAGCCCCAGCATTTT. The chain joins TRBV19 to TRBJ1-5; no reliable D call. Trimming took 4 bases from V and 6 from J, leaving 13 bases between them. The germline V gene encodes CDR1 LNHDA and CDR2 SQIVND (reference sequence). This CDR3 is built from 14 residues. Full variable domain (remainder filled in from reference TRBV19 and TRBJ1-5): DGGITQSPKYLFRKEGQNVTLSCEQNLNHDAMYWYRQDPGQGLRLIYYSQIVNDFQKGDIAEGYSVSREKKESFPLTVTSAQKNPTAFYLCASSTLMEGQPQHFGDGTRLSIL.

The chain has TRBV11-1 and TRBJ1-6; the D gene is possibly TRBD1 (6 bases). This CDR3 spans 16 amino acids. Germline CDR1 is SGHAT and CDR2 is FQDESV (reference sequence). Deletions cut 4 bases from V and 9 bases from J, with 19 bases between. The CDR3 sequence: CASSSNIQGGGSPLHF. The CDR3 nucleotides read TGTGCCAGCAGCTCCAACATACAGGGCGGTGGTTCACCCCTCCACTTT.

The chain links TRBV7-8 to TRBJ2-2, with TRBD2 matching 8 bases. V gave up 1 base and J gave up 2 bases; unmatched junction bases: 3. This CDR3 has 16 amino acids. Germline CDR1 is SGHVS and CDR2 is FQNEAQ. The chain's CDR3 is CASSLESGGNTGELFF. The CDR3 DNA reads as TGTGCCAGCAGCTTAGAGAGCGGGGGTAACACCGGGGAGCTGTTTTTT.

This clone was recorded only once. CDR3: CASSTGATEAFF. For the CDR3, the DNA is TGTGCCAGCAGTACAGGGGCCACTGAAGCTTTCTTT. The V call is TRBV12-3 or TRBV12-4, the J call TRBJ1-1; 7 nucleotides agree with TRBD1. The CDR3 covers 12 residues. After removal of 5 bases from V and 4 bases from J, the junction contained 1 base not matched to a gene.

The gene calls are TRBV14 and TRBJ1-1, with D possibly matching TRBD1 (5 bases). This CDR3 has 12 residues. The V gene lost 3 bases and the J gene lost 7 bases, with 9 bases spanning the gap. Germline assignment: CDR1 SGHDN and CDR2 FVKESK. The CDR3 sequence is CASSHRQREAFF. CDR3 nucleotide sequence: TGTGCCAGCAGCCACCGACAGCGTGAAGCTTTCTTT.

The chain uses TRBV6-5 and TRBJ2-1; 11 nucleotides agree with TRBD2. CDR1 and CDR2 from the germline V gene are MNHEY and SVGAGI. V was pared by 6 bases and J by 5 bases, with 6 bases of the junction left unmatched. CDR3 length: 15 residues. The CDR3 DNA reads as TGTGCCAGCAGATCCGGGACTAGCGGCAACAATGAGCAGTTCTTC. This codes for CASRSGTSGNNEQFF.

V and J are TRBV11-2 and TRBJ1-2; D remains unclear. The V end was cut by 4 bases, the J end by 6 bases, with 21 bases between. The CDR3 has 16 amino acids. Germline assignment: CDR1 SGHAT and CDR2 FQNNGV. CDR3 nucleotides: TGTGCCAGCAGCTCAGGCCGGGGAATGGAGCTGGATGGCTACACCTTC. Protein: CASSSGRGMELDGYTF.

This clone has just one count. The chain couples TRBV11-1 to TRBJ1-4, with D possibly TRBD1 on 6 matching bases. The germline V gene encodes CDR1 SGHAT and CDR2 FQDESV (reference sequence). The CDR3 contains 15 residues. The V end lost 5 bases, the J end lost 7 bases, and 17 bases lay between the germline ends. CDR3 nucleotides: TGTGCCAGCAGCCTCACCGGGACATTCAGTGAAAAACTGTTTTTT. It yields the protein CASSLTGTFSEKLFF.

V gene TRBV18 combines with J gene TRBJ1-1; 12 bases line up with TRBD1. The CDR3 totals 15 residues. Germline V gene data show CDR1 as KGHSH and CDR2 as LQKENI. The ends lost 6 bases at V and 4 bases at J; junction bases unmatched: 6. The CDR3 region has the DNA TGTGCCAGCTCGGGGACAGGGGGCCCCCCCACTGAAGCTTTCTTT. Its translation: CASSGTGGPPTEAFF.

The J gene is TRBJ2-1, the V gene TRBV5-1, with 8 bases identical to TRBD2. The trim removed 6 bases at V and 9 bases at J, leaving 17 bases unmatched. CDR3 size: 16 residues. CDR1 and CDR2 (germline): SGHRS, YFSETQ. CDR3 sequence reads: CASTSTTSVGRSEQFF. DNA for the CDR3: TGCGCCAGCACCTCAACGACTAGCGTTGGACGAAGTGAGCAGTTCTTC.

This sequence joins TRBV7-9 and TRBJ2-3; 7 positions agree with TRBD2. Germline-derived CDR1 and CDR2 are SEHNR and FQNEAQ (reference sequence). The CDR3 spans 17 residues. V gave up 3 bases and J gave up 0 bases; unmatched junction bases: 9. CDR3 DNA: TGTGCCAGCAGCTTGTGGGGAGGGATGCCTAGCACAGATACGCAGTATTTT. Amino acids: CASSLWGGMPSTDTQYF.

This clone was detected a few times. This chain links TRBV7-3 with TRBJ1-2; TRBD1 might be the D (5 bases). Trimming shortened V by 10 bases and J by 8 bases, and 23 bases separated the two germline ends. Germline V gives CDR1 SGHTA, CDR2 FQGTGA. CDR3 length equals 14 residues. The CDR3 is CATSPPDSSNGYTF. DNA of the CDR3: TGTGCCACCTCCCCCCCAGACAGCTCGAACGGCTACACCTTC.

The genes are TRBV7-2 and TRBJ1-1; D remains ambiguous. Germline V gives CDR1 SGHTA, CDR2 FQGNSA. Trimming shortened V by 4 bases and J by 0 bases, and 9 bases separated the two germline ends. CDR3 length: 14 residues. The CDR3 DNA sequence: TGTGCCAGCAGCTATCGGGGAATGAACACTGAAGCTTTCTTT. This translates into CASSYRGMNTEAFF.

V usage is TRBV19 and J usage is TRBJ1-4; D is ambiguous. The V and J ends lost 1 base and 5 bases respectively, with 11 bases between them. CDR3 length equals 15 residues. Germline loops: CDR1 LNHDA, CDR2 SQIVND (reference sequence). Here the CDR3 reads CASSIVAEYNEKLFF. CDR3 DNA: TGTGCCAGTAGTATAGTGGCGGAGTACAATGAAAAACTGTTTTTT.

Here the CDR3 DNA reads TGTGCCAGCAGCCAACATAGCACAGATACGCAGTATTTT. As protein: CASSQHSTDTQYF. This rearrangement joins TRBV14 to TRBJ2-3; D call uncertain. Germline values: CDR1 SGHDN, CDR2 FVKESK. The ends were cut back, 2 bases at V and 0 bases at J, with 3 bases in the middle. The CDR3 contains 13 residues.

The chain joins TRBV27 to TRBJ2-7; 8 nucleotides line up with TRBD2. CDR1 is MNHEY, CDR2 SMNVEV, per germline (reference sequence). The CDR3 extends over 15 amino acids. Trimming cost V 5 bases and J 2 bases; bases outside gene matches: 8. The CDR3 nucleotides read TGTGCCAGCAGTATAACCCTAGCGGGCGCCTACGAGCAGTACTTC. Amino acid sequence: CASSITLAGAYEQYF.

This clone has just one count. V gene TRBV24-1 combines with J gene TRBJ2-1, with TRBD2 as a possible D gene (6 bases). The CDR3 has 15 amino acids. Germline values: CDR1 KGHDR, CDR2 SFDVKD. The V gene lost 5 bases and the J gene lost 7 bases, with 17 bases spanning the gap. The CDR3 coding sequence is TGTGCCACCAGTGGGAGGGCGCTCGGGGGAAATGAGCAGTTCTTC. Translation: CATSGRALGGNEQFF.

The V and J genes are TRBV7-3 and TRBJ1-3; possible D gene TRBD1, 5 bases. Germline assignment: CDR1 SGHTA and CDR2 FQGTGA. Trimming pared 2 bases from V and 8 bases from J, leaving 13 bases between. The CDR3 is 14 residues long. CDR3: CASSLQGTGDTIYF. The CDR3 nucleotides are TGTGCCAGCAGCTTACAAGGGACGGGAGACACCATATATTTT.

The CDR3, as DNA: TGTGCCAGCAGCTTATTCGCGGGGAATCAGCCCCAGCATTTT. Residues: CASSLFAGNQPQHF. V gene TRBV7-2 combines with J gene TRBJ1-5; D not certain. Germline V gives CDR1 SGHTA, CDR2 FQGNSA. V was cut by 2 bases and J by 4 bases, with 9 bases left in between. This CDR3 contains 14 residues. The full variable domain, rest sourced from reference TRBV7-2 and TRBJ1-5, is GAGVSQSPSNKVTEKGKDVELRCDPISGHTALYWYRQSLGQGLEFLIYFQGNSAPDKSGLPSDRFSAERTGGSVSTLTIQRTQQEDSAVYLCASSLFAGNQPQHFGDGTRLSIL.

The chain is built from TRBV28 and TRBJ2-1; weak D call: TRBD1 (7 bases). Germline CDR1 MDHEN, CDR2 SYDVKM. This CDR3 region has 13 residues. The V end lost 10 bases, the J end lost 5 bases, and 15 bases lay between the germline ends. The CDR3 sequence is CAIAGGFDNEQFF. For the CDR3, the DNA is TGTGCCATCGCAGGGGGGTTCGACAATGAGCAGTTCTTC.

The rearrangement links TRBV4-3 to TRBJ1-6; D is unclear. The CDR3 covers 14 residues. V was shortened by 5 bases and J by 0 bases, with 5 bases between the two germline ends. The germline gives CDR1 LGHNA, CDR2 YSLEER. This CDR3 is CASSRLSYNSPLHF. The CDR3 region has the DNA TGCGCCAGCAGCAGACTCTCCTATAATTCACCCCTCCACTTT.

This sequence joins TRBV5-8 and TRBJ2-5; D is uncertain. V lost 0 bases and J 1 base, leaving 10 bases between the germline ends. The CDR3 is 15 amino acids. Looked up from germline, CDR1 is SGHTS and CDR2 is YDEGEE. CDR3 region: CASSLALGSQETQYF. Here the CDR3 DNA reads TGTGCCAGCAGCTTGGCCCTAGGATCCCAAGAGACCCAGTACTTC.

Only one count was recorded for this clone. The gene calls are TRBV5-1 and TRBJ1-4; possibly TRBD1 for D (6 bases). From germline, CDR1 is SGHRS and CDR2 YFSETQ. The CDR3 consists of 14 residues. Trimming took 5 bases from V and 3 from J, leaving 11 bases between them. The CDR3 loop reads CASRDGGPNEKLFF. CDR3 coding DNA: TGCGCCAGCAGGGATGGGGGCCCTAATGAAAAACTGTTTTTT.

This rearrangement joins TRBV7-2 to TRBJ2-7; 8 nucleotides line up with TRBD1. The junction had 10 bases not matched to a gene; V was cut back by 3 bases and J by 3 bases. The CDR3 has 16 amino acids. Germline CDR1 is SGHTA and CDR2 is FQGNSA. The DNA of the CDR3 is TGTGCCAGCAGCTTGAACCAGGGGGCCTCAGTCTACGAGCAGTACTTC. This encodes CASSLNQGASVYEQYF.

In this sample, this clone turned up once. This chain connects TRBV5-1 to TRBJ2-1; TRBD2 matches 7 bases. Trimming at V came to 0 bases and at J to 9 bases, leaving 18 bases not matched to a gene. Germline V gives CDR1 SGHRS, CDR2 YFSETQ. This CDR3 spans 18 amino acids. In nucleotides, the CDR3 is TGCGCCAGCAGCTTGGGAGGACTAGGGACGGGGTCTACAGGTGAGCAGTTCTTC. Residues: CASSLGGLGTGSTGEQFF.